The 25 T cell receptor beta chains in this list originate from one sample, sequenced in a study of blood T cell repertoires in COVID-19 (dated by TCRdb to the early 2020s). Receptor amplification or capture employed the immunoSEQ multiplex PCR assay. Drawn from immuneACCESS, this table holds only the in-frame rearrangements with V and J called that TCRdb kept. Clones are partly lost; checked studies trace under half to an unresolved V gene and leave the rest unexplained. This sample is represented by around 150,000 clones; approximately 90% of them were singletons. The ten largest clones add up to approximately 4.9% of the sample. Sequencing was performed on peripheral blood. Every receptor here comes from a man between 25 and 39 years old with COVID-19, enrolled during active disease.

The chain couples TRBV19 to TRBJ1-1; 8 bases map to TRBD1. Per the germline V gene, CDR1 is LNHDA and CDR2 is SQIVND (reference sequence). Trimming removed 3 bases from V and 0 bases from J; junction bases left unmatched: 6. The CDR3 is 16 residues long. The CDR3 DNA reads as TGTGCCAGTAGTATGTCAGGGGGCAGGATGAACACTGAAGCTTTCTTT. Translated, it gives CASSMSGGRMNTEAFF.

The chain joins TRBV3-1 (or the pseudogene TRBV3-2) to TRBJ1-3, with unresolved D. V shed 4 bases and J shed 0 bases, with 16 bases lying between them. Germline CDR1 reads LGHDT; CDR2 reads YNNKEL (reference sequence). This CDR3 is 17 amino acids long. CDR3 residues: CASSPLQPPSSGNTIYF. For the CDR3, the DNA is TGTGCCAGCAGCCCTCTACAGCCTCCGAGCTCTGGAAACACCATATATTTT.

The chain is built from TRBV5-1 and TRBJ1-3; 9 bases are a match to TRBD1. With V trimmed by 3 bases and J by 0 bases, 7 bases remained unmatched. Germline V gives CDR1 SGHRS, CDR2 YFSETQ. CDR3 length: 17 amino acids. CDR3 loop: CASSYSGTGISGNTIYF. The CDR3 bases are TGCGCCAGCAGCTACTCCGGGACAGGGATCTCTGGAAACACCATATATTTT.

The chain uses TRBV28 and TRBJ1-1; possibly TRBD1 for D (5 bases). Looked up from germline, CDR1 is MDHEN and CDR2 is SYDVKM. The CDR3 consists of 14 residues. V lost 2 bases to trimming and J lost 7 bases, with 14 bases between them. The CDR3 bases are TGTGCCAGCAGTTTAAGATCCAGGGTAGATGAAGCTTTCTTT. Residues: CASSLRSRVDEAFF.

V and J are TRBV28 and TRBJ1-5; unclear D gene. Trimming pared 8 bases from V and 2 bases from J, leaving 25 bases between. The germline gives CDR1 MDHEN, CDR2 SYDVKM. This CDR3 is 18 amino acids long. The CDR3 loop is CASEGGGTAQWGNQPQHF. DNA for the CDR3: TGTGCCAGCGAGGGAGGAGGAACCGCTCAGTGGGGCAATCAGCCCCAGCATTTT.

This clone showed up just once. J is TRBJ1-5 and V is TRBV7-9, with 8 bases matching TRBD1. Germline CDR1 SEHNR, CDR2 FQNEAQ (reference sequence). The CDR3 sequence is 17 residues long. The V gene end was trimmed by 2 bases and the J gene end by 1 base; junction bases not matched to a gene: 7. The CDR3 loop is CASSLHWTGISNQPQHF. The CDR3 nucleotides read TGTGCCAGCAGCTTACATTGGACAGGGATAAGCAATCAGCCCCAGCATTTT.

V usage is TRBV30 and J usage is TRBJ1-2, with a weak D call TRBD1 (5 bases). V lost 0 bases, J lost 8 bases, and 10 bases lay in between. The CDR3 loop spans 12 amino acids. Per the germline V gene, CDR1 is GTSNPN and CDR2 is SVGIG (reference sequence). CDR3 bases: TGTGCCTGGAGTGTTGGGGCAGAAGGCTACACCTTC. The encoded protein is CAWSVGAEGYTF.

This sequence joins TRBV6-5 and TRBJ1-1, with 7 bases identical to TRBD1. The V segment lost 5 bases and the J segment 7 bases; nucleotides outside the gene matches: 13. The CDR3 length is 15 residues. CDR1 is MNHEY, CDR2 SVGAGI, per germline. CDR3 DNA: TGTGCCAGCAGTCAGGGGACAGCCCCCGGGAATGAAGCTTTCTTT. Encoded protein: CASSQGTAPGNEAFF.

The chain employs TRBV7-3 and TRBJ2-5, with 9 bases lining up with TRBD2. The CDR3 totals 14 residues. From germline, CDR1 is SGHTA and CDR2 FQGTGA. With 5 bases clipped from V and 5 bases from J, the junction kept 6 bases outside the gene matches. CDR3 DNA: TGTGCCAGCAGCCCCGGACTAGCGAGGGAGACCCAGTACTTC. Residues: CASSPGLARETQYF.

V usage is TRBV6-5 and J usage is TRBJ2-7, with 7 nucleotides matching TRBD2. The CDR3 runs to 15 residues. Germline V gene data show CDR1 as MNHEY and CDR2 as SVGAGI. V shed 5 bases, J shed 2 bases, and the junction held 9 bases outside the gene matches. The chain's CDR3 is CASSTGGEGPYEQYF. The CDR3 DNA follows: TGTGCCAGCAGTACAGGCGGGGAGGGTCCCTACGAGCAGTACTTC.

This clone was counted once. The rearrangement joins TRBV3-1 (or the pseudogene TRBV3-2) to TRBJ2-7; TRBD1 matches 8 bases. Trimming removed 0 bases from V and 6 bases from J; junction bases left unmatched: 7. This CDR3 has 15 residues. The germline gives CDR1 LGHDT, CDR2 YNNKEL (reference sequence). The CDR3 region is CASSQDLDRVGEQYF. CDR3 coding DNA: TGTGCCAGCAGCCAAGATTTGGACAGGGTGGGCGAGCAGTACTTC.

The chain recombines TRBV29-1 with TRBJ2-1; maybe TRBD2 (6 bases). V lost 1 base and J lost 11, with 12 bases in between. The CDR3 consists of 12 residues. Per the germline V gene, CDR1 is SQVTM and CDR2 is ANQGSEA. CDR3 sequence: CSVEGRAGQQFF. CDR3 sequence (DNA): TGCAGCGTTGAAGGTAGGGCGGGGCAGCAGTTCTTC.

The chain joins TRBV4-3 to TRBJ1-6; 8 bases align to TRBD1. The length of the CDR3 is 17 residues. CDR1 is LGHNA, CDR2 YSLEER, per germline. J gave up 0 bases and V 5 bases, and 6 bases lay outside the gene matches. The CDR3 loop reads CASSLDRDLSYNSPLHF. Written as DNA, the CDR3 is TGCGCCAGCAGCTTGGACAGGGACCTCTCCTATAATTCACCCCTCCACTTT.

V and J are TRBV7-2 and TRBJ2-1, with 11 bases identical to TRBD1. The CDR3 has 15 amino acids. V was clipped by 4 bases and J by 7 bases; unmatched bases: 6. CDR1 and CDR2 (germline): SGHTA, FQGNSA. The CDR3 region is CASSSPDRGLNEQFF. CDR3 nucleotide sequence: TGTGCCAGCAGCTCCCCGGACAGGGGGCTAAATGAGCAGTTCTTC.

The chain recombines TRBV9 with TRBJ2-1, with unresolved D. CDR1 is SGDLS and CDR2 is YYNGEE in the germline V gene. Trimming left V 2 bases short and J 3 bases short, with 12 bases between. This CDR3 is built from 15 residues. The CDR3 protein is CASSVRPESYNEQFF. CDR3 DNA sequence: TGTGCCAGCAGCGTGAGGCCAGAAAGCTACAATGAGCAGTTCTTC.

The chain is built from TRBV4-3 and TRBJ2-1; D remains unclear. CDR3 length: 14 residues. Trimming stripped 1 base from V and 2 bases from J, with 6 bases between. Germline V gene lookup returns CDR1 LGHNA and CDR2 YSLEER. The CDR3 region is CASSQVPTYNEQFF. The DNA of the CDR3 is TGCGCCAGCAGCCAAGTCCCAACCTACAATGAGCAGTTCTTC.

The chain uses TRBV2 and TRBJ2-1; D gene ambiguous. This CDR3 spans 15 amino acids. Looked up from germline, CDR1 is SNHLY and CDR2 is FYNNEI. V was clipped by 3 bases and J by 5 bases, with 14 bases between them. DNA of the CDR3: TGTGCCAGCAGTGATGCCCGGAGAGGCAACAATGAGCAGTTCTTC. It encodes CASSDARRGNNEQFF.

The chain combines TRBV24-1 with TRBJ1-5; 7 bases are shared with TRBD1. Germline trimming cut 10 bases from V and 0 bases from J; bases unmatched to any gene: 5. There are 14 residues in the CDR3. CDR1 is KGHDR and CDR2 is SFDVKD in the germline V gene. For the CDR3, the DNA is TGTGCCACGATCCGGGACAGTAGCAATCAGCCCCAGCATTTT. Its protein product is CATIRDSSNQPQHF.

This rearrangement joins TRBV6-5 to TRBJ2-7; D is possibly TRBD2 (5 bases). Germline loops: CDR1 MNHEY, CDR2 SVGAGI. The CDR3 is 13 amino acids. V shed 7 bases and J shed 0 bases, with 10 bases lying between them. In nucleotides, the CDR3 is TGTGCCAGCATAGGAGGCGACTCCTACGAGCAGTACTTC. It yields the protein CASIGGDSYEQYF.

The J gene is TRBJ2-1, the V gene TRBV5-1, with 7 bases lining up with TRBD2. Germline loops: CDR1 SGHRS, CDR2 YFSETQ. The V segment lost 4 bases and the J segment 10 bases; nucleotides outside the gene matches: 14. The CDR3 runs 15 residues. The CDR3 nucleotides read TGCGCCAGCAGCCTCGGGGACTACCCGCTTCAGGAGCAGTTCTTC. Translated, it gives CASSLGDYPLQEQFF.

This clone was detected only a few times. The chain joins TRBV4-2 to TRBJ2-7, with D tentatively TRBD1 (5 bases). Trimming cost V 0 bases and J 2 bases, with 11 bases left between them. The germline V gene encodes CDR1 LGHNA and CDR2 YNFKEQ. The CDR3 contains 15 residues. The CDR3 sequence: CASSQDFDRAYEQYF. Here the CDR3 DNA reads TGTGCCAGCAGCCAAGACTTTGACAGAGCCTACGAGCAGTACTTC.

The chain has TRBV29-1 and TRBJ1-2; D possibly corresponds to TRBD1 (5 bases). Trimming cost V 1 base and J 13 bases, with 13 bases left between them. The CDR3 totals 11 residues. Germline V gives CDR1 SQVTM, CDR2 ANQGSEA. The CDR3 region has the DNA TGCAGCGTTGAAGTTGGTAGGACACTCACCTTC. Amino acid sequence: CSVEVGRTLTF.

The gene calls are TRBV19 and TRBJ2-7; D is possibly TRBD2 (5 bases). The CDR3 extends over 14 amino acids. Germline V lookup: CDR1 LNHDA, CDR2 SQIVND (reference sequence). Trimming stripped 3 bases from V and 2 bases from J, with 11 bases between. Here the CDR3 DNA reads TGTGCCAGTAGTATTCAGAGAGGGCCCTACGAGCAGTACTTC. This encodes CASSIQRGPYEQYF.

The chain recombines TRBV5-1 with TRBJ2-7, with TRBD2 matching over 9 bases. The germline V gene has CDR1 SGHRS and CDR2 YFSETQ. V gave up 0 bases and J gave up 6 bases; unmatched junction bases: 4. There are 14 residues in the CDR3. The CDR3 DNA is TGCGCCAGCAGCTTGGGCGGGAGGGCCGCCGAGCAGTACTTC. Amino acid sequence: CASSLGGRAAEQYF.

This clone came up once. V and J are TRBV19 and TRBJ2-1; 7 nucleotides line up with TRBD2. Per germline, CDR1 LNHDA and CDR2 SQIVND (reference sequence). The V segment lost 1 base and the J segment 4 bases; nucleotides outside the gene matches: 7. The CDR3 is 16 amino acids. CDR3 nucleotide sequence: TGTGCCAGTAGTATAGGGACTAGAACTCTATACAATGAGCAGTTCTTC. Translated: CASSIGTRTLYNEQFF.